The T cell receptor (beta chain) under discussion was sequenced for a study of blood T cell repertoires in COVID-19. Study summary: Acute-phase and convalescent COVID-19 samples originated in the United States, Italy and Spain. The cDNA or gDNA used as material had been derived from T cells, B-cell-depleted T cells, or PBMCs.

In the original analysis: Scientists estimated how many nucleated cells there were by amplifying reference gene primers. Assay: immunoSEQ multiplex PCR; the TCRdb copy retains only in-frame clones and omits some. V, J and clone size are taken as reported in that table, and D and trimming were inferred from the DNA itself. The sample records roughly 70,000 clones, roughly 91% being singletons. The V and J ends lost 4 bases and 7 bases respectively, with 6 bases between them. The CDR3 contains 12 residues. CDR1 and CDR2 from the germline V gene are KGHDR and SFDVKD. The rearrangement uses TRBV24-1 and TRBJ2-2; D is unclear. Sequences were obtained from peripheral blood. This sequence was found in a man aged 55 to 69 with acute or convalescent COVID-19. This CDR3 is CATSDPGGELFF. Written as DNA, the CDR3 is TGTGCCACCAGTGACCCAGGCGGGGAGCTGTTTTTT.